This T cell receptor (beta chain) was documented in a study of blood T cell repertoires in COVID-19. TCRdb's copy holds only in-frame clones and misses some; the assay was immunoSEQ multiplex PCR. The sample has some 200,000 clones, less than 90% seen once. Losses at the gene ends were 3 bases for V and 5 bases for J; bases not matched to a gene: 11. CDR3 length: 16 residues. From germline, CDR1 is MDHEN and CDR2 SYDVKM. This chain joins TRBV28 and TRBJ2-5; TRBD2 aligns across 8 bases. The specimen sequenced was peripheral blood. The sequence came from a woman aged 70 to 79 with COVID-19, enrolled during active disease. This CDR3 is CASSLGMAGGYETQYF. The CDR3 DNA reads TGTGCCAGCAGTTTGGGAATGGCGGGAGGCTATGAGACCCAGTACTTC.